This paragraph reports one T cell receptor (beta chain). There are 16 residues in the CDR3. J lost 0 bases, V lost 2 bases, and 2 bases had no gene match. CDR1 and CDR2 (germline): SGHRS, YFSETQ. The repertoire was sequenced with immunoSEQ multiplex PCR; TCRdb's copy has only in-frame clones and lacks some. Here the sample spans over 350,000 clones, 70% to 90% being singletons. The sample originates from a study of blood T cell repertoires in COVID-19. Across the whole study: PBMCs, B-cell-depleted T cells, or T cells provided the cDNA or gDNA that made up the material.

Individuals aged about 18 to 89 years were recruited from 24 US areas. The TCR was taken from a woman under 30 with acute COVID-19. The chain employs TRBV5-1 and TRBJ2-1, with 10 bases aligning to TRBD2. Input material: PBMCs or T cells enriched from blood (not recorded which). For the CDR3, the DNA is TGCGCCAGCAGCTTTAGCGGGGGGAGCTCCTACAATGAGCAGTTCTTC. Its translation: CASSFSGGSSYNEQFF.